A selection of T cell receptor beta chains follows, all from one sample in a study of cytomegalovirus exposure and HLA in healthy donors. Sequenced by immunoSEQ multiplex PCR; TCRdb stores in-frame clones only, minus some. The table for this sample gives 100,000 to 150,000 clones. Sequenced sample: PBMCs. These receptors all come from a man aged 25 to 40 in good health and CMV-seronegative. CDR3s include the opening cysteine and the closing phenylalanine or tryptophan. The order of the fields is D gene, J gene, V gene, CDR3 protein, CDR3 DNA. The D gene is left open where the match is weak.

D gene: TRBD2
J gene: TRBJ2-1
V gene: TRBV19
CDR3 protein: CASSILAGVFNEQFF
CDR3 DNA: TGTGCCAGTAGTATTTTAGCGGGAGTGTTCAATGAGCAGTTCTTC

D gene: TRBD2
J gene: TRBJ2-1
V gene: TRBV18
CDR3 protein: CASSPQASGIYNEQFF
CDR3 DNA: TGTGCCAGCTCACCACAGGCTAGCGGGATATACAATGAGCAGTTCTTC

D gene: TRBD2
J gene: TRBJ2-1
V gene: TRBV28
CDR3 protein: CASSESGGRDNEQFF
CDR3 DNA: TGTGCCAGCAGCGAGTCCGGGGGGAGAGACAATGAGCAGTTCTTC

D gene: TRBD2
J gene: TRBJ2-3
V gene: TRBV7-3
CDR3 protein: CASSLTGAGGSTDTQYF
CDR3 DNA: TGTGCCAGCAGCTTAACGGGGGCGGGAGGGTCCACAGATACGCAGTATTTT

D gene: TRBD1
J gene: TRBJ1-5
V gene: TRBV28
CDR3 protein: CASSRTGTGVKQPQHF
CDR3 DNA: TGTGCCAGCAGCCGAACAGGGACAGGGGTTAAGCAGCCCCAGCATTTT

D gene: TRBD1
J gene: TRBJ2-5
V gene: TRBV9
CDR3 protein: CASSPTGGVQETQYF
CDR3 DNA: TGTGCCAGCAGCCCGACAGGGGGTGTCCAAGAGACCCAGTACTTC

D gene: TRBD1
J gene: TRBJ2-7
V gene: TRBV5-4
CDR3 protein: CASSSGTDYEQYF
CDR3 DNA: TGTGCCAGCAGCTCCGGGACAGACTACGAGCAGTACTTC

D gene: .
J gene: TRBJ1-1
V gene: TRBV6-5
CDR3 protein: CASSRAVMNTEAFF
CDR3 DNA: TGTGCCAGCAGCAGGGCAGTCATGAACACTGAAGCTTTCTTT

D gene: .
J gene: TRBJ2-1
V gene: TRBV4-1
CDR3 protein: CASSQGRGFQSSEQFF
CDR3 DNA: TGCGCCAGCAGCCAAGGTAGAGGTTTCCAGTCGAGTGAGCAGTTCTTC

D gene: .
J gene: TRBJ2-2
V gene: TRBV13
CDR3 protein: CASSSANTGELFF
CDR3 DNA: TGTGCCAGCAGCTCCGCGAACACCGGGGAGCTGTTTTTT

D gene: TRBD1
J gene: TRBJ1-6
V gene: TRBV7-3
CDR3 protein: CASSCRDRSSYNSPLHF
CDR3 DNA: TGTGCCAGCAGCTGCCGGGACAGAAGCTCCTATAATTCACCCCTCCACTTT

D gene: .
J gene: TRBJ2-6
V gene: TRBV19
CDR3 protein: CASISGWTGANVLTF
CDR3 DNA: TGTGCCAGTATCTCAGGGTGGACTGGGGCCAACGTCCTGACTTTC

D gene: .
J gene: TRBJ2-3
V gene: TRBV27
CDR3 protein: CASSLPPGSTDTQYF
CDR3 DNA: TGTGCCAGCAGTTTACCCCCGGGGAGCACAGATACGCAGTATTTT

D gene: .
J gene: TRBJ2-2
V gene: TRBV7-9
CDR3 protein: CASKRTLSEGGLFF
CDR3 DNA: TGTGCCAGCAAAAGGACGTTATCGGAGGGAGGGCTGTTTTTT

D gene: TRBD2
J gene: TRBJ2-5
V gene: TRBV11-3
CDR3 protein: CASSPGSGQETQYF
CDR3 DNA: TGTGCCAGCAGCCCCGGTAGCGGGCAAGAGACCCAGTACTTC

D gene: .
J gene: TRBJ1-1
V gene: TRBV29-1
CDR3 protein: CSVLPARRLAAFF
CDR3 DNA: TGCAGCGTTTTACCCGCCCGGCGGTTAGCAGCTTTCTTT

D gene: TRBD2
J gene: TRBJ2-3
V gene: TRBV5-1
CDR3 protein: CASSLAQLAGFVGGTDTQYF
CDR3 DNA: TGCGCCAGCAGCTTGGCGCAGCTAGCGGGTTTTGTTGGGGGCACAGATACGCAGTATTTT

D gene: .
J gene: TRBJ1-4
V gene: TRBV5-6
CDR3 protein: CASSPWGGLQLFF
CDR3 DNA: TGTGCCAGCAGCCCCTGGGGGGGGTTGCAACTGTTTTTT

D gene: .
J gene: TRBJ2-7
V gene: TRBV7-8
CDR3 protein: CASSLRGGRASDEQYF
CDR3 DNA: TGTGCCAGCAGCCTTAGAGGGGGGAGGGCCTCGGACGAGCAGTACTTC

D gene: TRBD1
J gene: TRBJ1-4
V gene: TRBV4-3
CDR3 protein: CASSTQDRTNEKLFF
CDR3 DNA: TGCGCCAGCAGCACTCAGGACAGGACAAATGAAAAACTGTTTTTT

D gene: TRBD1
J gene: TRBJ2-3
V gene: TRBV19
CDR3 protein: CASSIGNEAGGADTQYF
CDR3 DNA: TGTGCCAGTAGTATCGGTAACGAGGCAGGGGGCGCAGATACGCAGTATTTT

D gene: .
J gene: TRBJ2-5
V gene: TRBV28
CDR3 protein: CASSAPFTGETQYF
CDR3 DNA: TGTGCCAGCAGTGCTCCGTTTACGGGAGAGACCCAGTACTTC

D gene: .
J gene: TRBJ2-7
V gene: TRBV20-1
CDR3 protein: CSAGADYEQYF
CDR3 DNA: TGCAGTGCGGGGGCTGACTACGAGCAGTACTTC

D gene: TRBD1
J gene: TRBJ1-2
V gene: TRBV19
CDR3 protein: CASSPGTGGSYGYTF
CDR3 DNA: TGTGCCAGTAGTCCGGGGACAGGGGGCAGCTATGGCTACACCTTC

D gene: .
J gene: TRBJ2-7
V gene: TRBV30
CDR3 protein: CAWRDSYSYEQYF
CDR3 DNA: TGTGCCTGGAGGGACAGTTACTCCTACGAGCAGTACTTC

D gene: .
J gene: TRBJ1-1
V gene: TRBV28
CDR3 protein: CASSSITEAFF
CDR3 DNA: TGTGCCAGCAGTTCAATCACTGAAGCTTTCTTT

D gene: TRBD2
J gene: TRBJ2-7
V gene: TRBV7-8
CDR3 protein: CASSPQGGLAAYEQYF
CDR3 DNA: TGTGCCAGCAGCCCTCAAGGGGGACTAGCGGCCTACGAGCAGTACTTC

D gene: .
J gene: TRBJ2-6
V gene: TRBV18
CDR3 protein: CASSSPFSSGANVLTF
CDR3 DNA: TGTGCCAGCTCATCCCCGTTTAGCTCTGGGGCCAACGTCCTGACTTTC

D gene: TRBD1
J gene: TRBJ2-1
V gene: TRBV7-9
CDR3 protein: CASSPRDRTGDEQFF
CDR3 DNA: TGTGCCAGCAGCCCCCGGGACAGAACGGGCGATGAGCAGTTCTTC

D gene: TRBD1
J gene: TRBJ1-1
V gene: TRBV5-6
CDR3 protein: CASSYGQAAFF
CDR3 DNA: TGTGCCAGCAGTTACGGACAGGCCGCTTTCTTT

D gene: TRBD1
J gene: TRBJ1-4
V gene: TRBV18
CDR3 protein: CASSPPNTGGREKLFF
CDR3 DNA: TGTGCCAGCTCACCTCCGAATACAGGGGGCCGTGAAAAACTGTTTTTT

D gene: TRBD2
J gene: TRBJ2-1
V gene: TRBV6-1
CDR3 protein: CASSERLERDEQFF
CDR3 DNA: TGTGCCAGCAGTGAAAGACTAGAGCGGGACGAGCAGTTCTTC

D gene: .
J gene: TRBJ2-3
V gene: TRBV30
CDR3 protein: CAGKRAGRVDTQYF
CDR3 DNA: TGTGCCGGCAAAAGGGCGGGAAGGGTAGATACGCAGTATTTT

D gene: .
J gene: TRBJ2-7
V gene: TRBV7-2
CDR3 protein: CASSPRQTGIRWEQYF
CDR3 DNA: TGTGCCAGCAGCCCACGTCAAACCGGGATCCGTTGGGAGCAGTACTTC

D gene: .
J gene: TRBJ2-7
V gene: TRBV6-5
CDR3 protein: CASSYLRRSEQYF
CDR3 DNA: TGTGCCAGCAGTTACCTTAGGCGGTCCGAGCAGTACTTC

D gene: TRBD2
J gene: TRBJ2-5
V gene: TRBV19
CDR3 protein: CASSTPGGGEETQYF
CDR3 DNA: TGTGCCAGTAGTACCCCGGGAGGGGGTGAAGAGACCCAGTACTTC

D gene: TRBD1
J gene: TRBJ2-7
V gene: TRBV5-1
CDR3 protein: CASSLGHRDRGNEQYF
CDR3 DNA: TGCGCCAGCAGCTTGGGCCACCGGGACAGGGGAAACGAGCAGTACTTC

D gene: TRBD1
J gene: TRBJ1-4
V gene: TRBV6-5
CDR3 protein: CASTTLTGGKLFF
CDR3 DNA: TGTGCCAGCACTACTTTGACAGGGGGAAAACTGTTTTTT

D gene: .
J gene: TRBJ2-2
V gene: TRBV19
CDR3 protein: CASSIARTAELFF
CDR3 DNA: TGTGCCAGTAGTATAGCGAGGACTGCGGAGCTGTTTTTT

D gene: .
J gene: TRBJ1-5
V gene: TRBV10-2
CDR3 protein: CASNQGNSNQPQHF
CDR3 DNA: TGCGCCAGCAACCAGGGGAATAGCAATCAGCCCCAGCATTTT

D gene: .
J gene: TRBJ1-2
V gene: TRBV28
CDR3 protein: CASSQGNVGMDGYTF
CDR3 DNA: TGTGCCAGCAGCCAGGGGAATGTGGGGATGGATGGCTACACCTTC

D gene: .
J gene: TRBJ1-1
V gene: TRBV6-5
CDR3 protein: CASSYLAGETEAFF
CDR3 DNA: TGTGCCAGCAGTTACCTGGCAGGGGAGACTGAAGCTTTCTTT

D gene: .
J gene: TRBJ2-1
V gene: TRBV5-8
CDR3 protein: CASSSDLFSYNEQFF
CDR3 DNA: TGTGCCAGCAGCTCGGACTTGTTCTCCTACAATGAGCAGTTCTTC

D gene: TRBD1
J gene: TRBJ1-6
V gene: TRBV6-4
CDR3 protein: CASSESGDRDSPLHF
CDR3 DNA: TGTGCCAGCAGTGAATCGGGGGACAGGGATTCACCCCTCCACTTT

D gene: .
J gene: TRBJ1-5
V gene: TRBV28
CDR3 protein: CASSSEGYSNQPQHF
CDR3 DNA: TGTGCCAGCAGTTCGGAGGGTTATAGCAATCAGCCCCAGCATTTT

D gene: TRBD1
J gene: TRBJ2-5
V gene: TRBV15
CDR3 protein: CATSSSTGVLETQYF
CDR3 DNA: TGTGCCACCAGCAGTTCGACAGGGGTCCTAGAGACCCAGTACTTC

D gene: TRBD1
J gene: TRBJ1-1
V gene: TRBV5-1
CDR3 protein: CASSLDRAGGLNTEAFF
CDR3 DNA: TGCGCCAGCAGCTTGGACCGGGCAGGGGGCCTGAACACTGAAGCTTTCTTT

D gene: TRBD1
J gene: TRBJ1-4
V gene: TRBV5-1
CDR3 protein: CASSLEQGNEKLFF
CDR3 DNA: TGCGCCAGCAGCTTGGAACAGGGGAACGAAAAACTGTTTTTT

D gene: .
J gene: TRBJ1-5
V gene: TRBV5-1
CDR3 protein: CASSPATDQPQHF
CDR3 DNA: TGCGCCAGCAGCCCGGCGACAGATCAGCCCCAGCATTTT

D gene: .
J gene: TRBJ2-7
V gene: TRBV27
CDR3 protein: CASSHIRVSPQGEQYF
CDR3 DNA: TGTGCCAGCAGTCATATCAGGGTTTCGCCCCAAGGGGAGCAGTACTTC

D gene: .
J gene: TRBJ2-3
V gene: TRBV25-1
CDR3 protein: CASSEYSGDGNTQYF
CDR3 DNA: TGTGCCAGCAGTGAATATTCGGGGGACGGAAATACGCAGTATTTT

D gene: .
J gene: TRBJ2-1
V gene: TRBV9
CDR3 protein: CASSVAKGLTSYNEQFF
CDR3 DNA: TGTGCCAGCAGCGTAGCAAAGGGACTTACTTCTTACAATGAGCAGTTCTTC

D gene: .
J gene: TRBJ2-1
V gene: TRBV19
CDR3 protein: CASSMASGEYNEQFF
CDR3 DNA: TGTGCCAGTAGTATGGCGTCAGGGGAATACAATGAGCAGTTCTTC

D gene: TRBD2
J gene: TRBJ2-1
V gene: TRBV4-2
CDR3 protein: CASRRVSGSEGEQFF
CDR3 DNA: TGTGCCAGCAGGAGGGTCAGCGGGAGCGAGGGTGAGCAGTTCTTC

D gene: TRBD2
J gene: TRBJ2-7
V gene: TRBV27
CDR3 protein: CASSSRLAGGPTYEQYF
CDR3 DNA: TGTGCCAGCAGTTCCCGACTAGCGGGAGGGCCGACCTACGAGCAGTACTTC

D gene: .
J gene: TRBJ2-2
V gene: TRBV29-1
CDR3 protein: CSVSGTQNTGELFF
CDR3 DNA: TGCAGCGTTAGCGGAACACAGAACACCGGGGAGCTGTTTTTT

D gene: .
J gene: TRBJ2-1
V gene: TRBV2
CDR3 protein: CASGKPGSLSYNEQFF
CDR3 DNA: TGTGCCAGCGGCAAACCCGGGAGTCTCTCCTACAATGAGCAGTTCTTC

D gene: .
J gene: TRBJ2-7
V gene: TRBV5-4
CDR3 protein: CASSPDRSGYEQYF
CDR3 DNA: TGTGCCAGCAGCCCTGACAGATCGGGCTACGAGCAGTACTTC

D gene: TRBD2
J gene: TRBJ2-2
V gene: TRBV2
CDR3 protein: CASSEEAAGEGGELFF
CDR3 DNA: TGTGCCAGCAGTGAAGAGGCAGCGGGAGAGGGCGGGGAGCTGTTTTTT

D gene: .
J gene: TRBJ1-1
V gene: TRBV30
CDR3 protein: CAWALGGGTEAFF
CDR3 DNA: TGTGCCTGGGCCCTTGGGGGGGGCACTGAAGCTTTCTTT